This TCR beta chain was profiled in a study of T cells after posttransplantation cyclophosphamide. Study-wide results and caveats: Donor-recipient repertoire similarity was low at 1-2 months, rising over year one. Tissue-infiltrating T cells from skin or gut overlapped little with blood T cells.

The junction had 4 bases not matched to a gene; V was cut back by 4 bases and J by 2 bases. CDR3 length: 16 amino acids. Germline CDR1 and CDR2: SGHTA and FQGTGA. This clone was detected ten times or more. Its antigen remains unknown. Some clones are missing from TCRdb's copy, which holds only in-frame ones; the method was immunoSEQ multiplex PCR. This sample has 2,500 to 4,000 clones, each found more than once. Cyclophosphamide on days +3 and +4 followed busulfan-fludarabine conditioning and a marrow graft. The clonotype originates from a female patient in her 40s who received an allogeneic stem cell transplant from a related donor, was CMV-positive, and had no GVHD. Some T cells may be the graft donor's. The genes are TRBV7-3 and TRBJ2-1; TRBD2 agrees at 11 bases. Specimen: PBMCs, collected 84 days after allogeneic stem cell transplant with posttransplant cyclophosphamide. The CDR3 region has the DNA TGTGCCAGCAGCTCATATAGCGGGGGGGCCTACAATGAGCAGTTCTTC. This encodes CASSSYSGGAYNEQFF.